The present T cell receptor beta chain was sequenced within a study of cytomegalovirus exposure and HLA in healthy donors. PCR employed 60 Vbeta and 13 Jbeta primers. TCRdb's copy holds only in-frame clones and misses some; the assay was immunoSEQ multiplex PCR. The repertoire shows approximately 150,000 clones; the top ten hold less than 2%. Donors showed nominal health when sampled, although they likely had unrecorded immune exposures. Concerning this clone itself: Its antigen is not identified.

Study results and limitations: Equally common other TCR beta chains were less clonally expanded than HLA-associated ones, a later analysis found. Despite most TCR sequences being rare, some public TCRs occurred in many donors. A few of the chains that were CMV-associated were confirmed in vitro to be specific for CMV antigens.

The CDR3 has 15 amino acids. Germline CDR1 KGHSH, CDR2 LQKENI. V was pared by 4 bases and J by 2 bases, with 15 bases between. The V gene is TRBV18, the J gene TRBJ2-7, with D perhaps TRBD2 (7 bases). The sequence was obtained from a middle-aged woman in good health and CMV-seronegative. Material: PBMCs. The CDR3 DNA reads TGTGCCAGCTCACGTCGGGGGGCCTATGCCTACGAGCAGTACGTC. It specifies CASSRRGAYAYEQYV.